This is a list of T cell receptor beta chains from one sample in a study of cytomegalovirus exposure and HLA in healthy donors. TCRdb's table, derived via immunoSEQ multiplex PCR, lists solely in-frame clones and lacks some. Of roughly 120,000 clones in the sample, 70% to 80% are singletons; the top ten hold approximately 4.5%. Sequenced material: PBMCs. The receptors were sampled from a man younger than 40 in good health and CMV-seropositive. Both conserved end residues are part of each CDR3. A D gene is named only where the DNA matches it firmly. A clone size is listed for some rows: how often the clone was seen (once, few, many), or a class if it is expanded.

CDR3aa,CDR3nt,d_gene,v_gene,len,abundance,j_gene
CASSLRGGYTF,TGTGCCAGCAGCCTTAGAGGGGGCTACACCTTC,-,TRBV7-2,11,-,TRBJ1-2
CASSQEVGGGYGYTF,TGTGCCAGCAGCCAAGAAGTAGGGGGCGGCTATGGCTACACCTTC,TRBD1,TRBV4-2,15,medium-sized,TRBJ1-2
CASSLMSGNTEAFF,TGTGCCAGCAGCTTAATGTCCGGGAACACTGAAGCTTTCTTT,-,TRBV7-3,14,-,TRBJ1-1
CASSSITPGQNYEQYF,TGTGCCAGCAGCTCCATTACTCCAGGACAGAACTACGAGCAGTACTTC,-,TRBV11-2,16,-,TRBJ2-7
CASSGAYSGNTIYF,TGTGCCAGTAGTGGAGCTTACTCTGGAAACACCATATATTTT,-,TRBV19,14,-,TRBJ1-3
CAISDTNQPQHF,TGTGCCATCAGTGACACTAATCAGCCCCAGCATTTT,-,TRBV10-3,12,-,TRBJ1-5
CASSPRLAGTYNEQFF,TGTGCCAGCAGCCCCCGACTAGCGGGGACCTACAATGAGCAGTTCTTC,TRBD2,TRBV7-3,16,few,TRBJ2-1
CASSLGPGLHSNYGYTF,TGTGCCAGCTCACTAGGGCCAGGGCTTCACTCTAACTATGGCTACACCTTC,-,TRBV18,17,-,TRBJ1-2
CASSRTGRDYGYTF,TGCGCCAGCAGCCGGACAGGGCGAGACTATGGCTACACCTTC,TRBD1,TRBV4-1,14,-,TRBJ1-2
CASSILGTGFNGYTF,TGTGCCAGCAGTATTCTTGGGACAGGGTTTAATGGCTACACCTTC,TRBD1,TRBV6-1,15,-,TRBJ1-2
CASSTGMLNTGELFF,TGTGCCAGCAGTACAGGGATGCTGAACACCGGGGAGCTGTTTTTT,-,TRBV6-1,15,few,TRBJ2-2
CASSFVGLAGYEQYF,TGTGCCAGCAGTTTTGTGGGACTAGCGGGTTACGAGCAGTACTTC,TRBD2,TRBV27,15,-,TRBJ2-7
CASSVREVVYEQYF,TGTGCCAGCAGTGTCCGGGAAGTCGTATACGAGCAGTACTTC,-,TRBV6-1,14,few,TRBJ2-7
CASSFDRTYNEQFF,TGTGCCAGCAGCTTTGACAGGACCTACAATGAGCAGTTCTTC,-,TRBV7-9,14,-,TRBJ2-1
CASSLTSGGTDTQYF,TGCGCCAGCAGTCTGACTAGCGGGGGCACAGATACGCAGTATTTT,TRBD2,TRBV10-2,15,-,TRBJ2-3
CASSLAKAGVVEKLFF,TGTGCCAGCAGCTTAGCGAAGGCAGGGGTGGTTGAAAAACTGTTTTTT,-,TRBV7-8,16,-,TRBJ1-4
CASSYGLADEQYF,TGTGCCAGCAGCTACGGACTAGCTGACGAGCAGTACTTC,TRBD2,TRBV11-3,13,-,TRBJ2-7
CASSLTGGGWTAYEQYF,TGTGCCAGCAGCCTAACCGGGGGGGGGTGGACTGCCTACGAGCAGTACTTC,TRBD2,TRBV7-9,17,-,TRBJ2-7
CASSPGTGSWAGYTF,TGTGCCAGCAGTCCCGGCACAGGCTCTTGGGCGGGCTACACCTTC,-,TRBV28,15,-,TRBJ1-2
CARSFPHNRPPYQETQYF,TGTGCCAGAAGCTTTCCCCACAACAGGCCTCCGTACCAAGAGACCCAGTACTTC,-,TRBV5-3,18,-,TRBJ2-5
CASSLGVGEGYTF,TGTGCCAGCAGCTTAGGTGTAGGGGAAGGCTACACCTTC,-,TRBV7-2,13,-,TRBJ1-2
CASATGTTSTDTQYF,TGTGCCAGCGCCACCGGGACTACATCCACAGATACGCAGTATTTT,TRBD2,TRBV2,15,-,TRBJ2-3
CASSPDREETQYF,TGTGCCAGCAGTCCAGACAGGGAAGAGACCCAGTACTTC,TRBD1,TRBV2,13,-,TRBJ2-5
CAWRQGSVSGELFF,TGTGCCTGGCGACAGGGGTCGGTTTCCGGGGAGCTGTTTTTT,TRBD1,TRBV30,14,once,TRBJ2-2
CASSGGTSGTDTQYF,TGCGCCAGCAGCGGCGGGACTAGCGGCACAGATACGCAGTATTTT,TRBD2,TRBV5-1,15,-,TRBJ2-3
CASSKGTEAFF,TGTGCCAGCTCGAAGGGGACAGAAGCTTTCTTT,-,TRBV21-1,11,-,TRBJ1-1
CASSPSGANTGELFF,TGCGCCAGCAGCCCTAGCGGTGCGAACACCGGGGAGCTGTTTTTT,TRBD2,TRBV5-1,15,-,TRBJ2-2
CASSPRGSSYNEQFF,TGTGCCAGCAGCCCCCGCGGAAGCTCCTACAATGAGCAGTTCTTC,-,TRBV7-8,15,-,TRBJ2-1
CASSSDQGAGGYTF,TGTGCCAGCAGCTCCGATCAGGGGGCGGGTGGCTACACCTTC,TRBD1,TRBV7-3,14,-,TRBJ1-2
CSVPTGYTEAFF,TGCAGCGTTCCGACAGGGTATACTGAAGCTTTCTTT,TRBD1,TRBV29-1,12,-,TRBJ1-1
CASSDGGSFNEQYF,TGTGCCAGCAGTGATGGCGGGAGTTTTAACGAGCAGTACTTC,TRBD2,TRBV6-1,14,-,TRBJ2-7
CASSLGAGGYNEQFF,TGTGCCAGCAGCTTAGGAGCGGGAGGTTACAATGAGCAGTTCTTC,TRBD2,TRBV7-3,15,-,TRBJ2-1
CTGGRITEAFF,TGCACAGGGGGGAGAATCACTGAAGCTTTCTTT,TRBD1,TRBV20-1,11,-,TRBJ1-1
CASSLLAGGTNEKLFF,TGTGCCAGCAGCTTGTTGGCAGGGGGAACTAATGAAAAACTGTTTTTT,TRBD1,TRBV5-4,16,-,TRBJ1-4
CASSESYSPSYEQYF,TGCGCCAGCAGTGAGTCGTACAGTCCTTCCTACGAGCAGTACTTC,-,TRBV10-2,15,-,TRBJ2-7
CASVYLQGTKNSQYF,TGTGCCAGCGTATACCTTCAGGGAACCAAAAACAGTCAGTACTTC,-,TRBV6-4,15,-,TRBJ2-4
CAISDRVGQETQYF,TGTGCCATCAGCGACAGGGTAGGGCAAGAGACCCAGTACTTC,TRBD1,TRBV10-3,14,-,TRBJ2-5
CASSVITGDPEAFF,TGTGCCAGCAGCGTCATTACAGGGGACCCAGAAGCTTTCTTT,TRBD1,TRBV9,14,-,TRBJ1-1
CASTPTGEYEQYF,TGCGCCAGCACCCCGACAGGGGAGTACGAGCAGTACTTC,TRBD1,TRBV10-2,13,-,TRBJ2-7
CSVNRGREGEAFF,TGCAGCGTGAACAGGGGGAGGGAAGGTGAAGCTTTCTTT,TRBD1,TRBV29-1,13,-,TRBJ1-1
CATSRDPTGVVYEQYF,TGTGCCACCAGCAGAGATCCTACAGGGGTGGTCTACGAGCAGTACTTC,TRBD1,TRBV15,16,-,TRBJ2-7
CASSPGGGGYEQYF,TGTGCCAGCAGCCCAGGCGGGGGGGGCTACGAGCAGTACTTC,TRBD2,TRBV11-2,14,-,TRBJ2-7
CASNDVRNSPLHF,TGTGCCAGCAACGACGTCAGGAATTCACCCCTCCACTTT,-,TRBV5-6,13,-,TRBJ1-6
CASSQEVLAGGGKSEQYF,TGTGCCAGCAGCCAAGAAGTGCTAGCGGGGGGGGGCAAGAGCGAGCAGTACTTC,TRBD2,TRBV4-2,18,-,TRBJ2-7